This TCR beta chain was documented in a study of early stage breast cancer tumors. Normal breast often needed roughly 90-310 mg of tissue for enough DNA. This CDR3 contains 14 residues. Per germline, CDR1 KGHSH and CDR2 LQKENI. J gave up 6 bases and V 2 bases, and 0 bases lay outside the gene matches. Each sample had two DNA replicates, approximately 0.52 ug blood or about 1.5 ug tissue. Only in-frame clones appear in the TCRdb table, and some are missing; sequencing was by immunoSEQ multiplex PCR. The sample records about 5,500 clones, about two thirds being singletons. Sequenced material: normal breast tissue next to the tumor. The rearrangement links TRBV18 to TRBJ1-6; the match to TRBD1 covers 8 bases. The TCR was taken from a person in their sixties with breast cancer. CDR3 sequence: CASSPGQGNSPLHF. In DNA form, the CDR3 reads TGTGCCAGCTCACCAGGACAGGGTAATTCACCCCTCCACTTT.